The rows below give T cell receptor beta chains drawn from one sample of a study of blood T cells in healthy people across ages. In TCRdb, the 5' RACE reads were re-called with MiXCR into one record per CDR3 protein. This table holds 580,000 or so distinct CDR3 sequences, 40% to 55% found once. Sequenced material: blood. The receptors originated from a man of 80 years or more in good health. CDR3s include the opening cysteine and the closing phenylalanine or tryptophan. The D gene is left open where the match is weak. The size of a clone is reported for some rows only, either as once, few or many, or as a class for expanded clones.

CSVAGTGRDNQPQHF TGCAGCGTAGCCGGGACAGGGAGGGACAATCAGCCCCAGCATTTT TRBV29-1 TRBD1 TRBJ1-5 few
CASSLYGGRLVSEQYF TGTGCCAGCAGCTTATACGGGGGCAGGCTGGTGAGTGAGCAGTACTTC TRBV7-2 NA TRBJ2-7 NA
CASSLYTGGLNTDTQYF TGTGCCAGCAGCCTATATACAGGGGGGCTTAACACAGATACGCAGTATTTT TRBV7-9 TRBD1 TRBJ2-3 once
CASSIHQGNTEAFF TGTGCCAGCAGCATACACCAGGGGAACACTGAAGCTTTCTTT TRBV7-3 NA TRBJ1-1 NA
CASSPTVSGGLVGTDTQYF TGCGCCAGCAGCCCTACCGTTTCGGGGGGGCTTGTCGGCACAGATACGCAGTATTTT TRBV5-1 TRBD2 TRBJ2-3 NA
CASIYSRGGLNTGAFF TGTGCCAGCATTTACAGTCGGGGGGGATTGAACACTGGAGCTTTCTTT TRBV6-5 NA TRBJ1-1 NA
CASSELAGVADTQYF TGTGCCAGCAGTGAACTAGCGGGGGTGGCAGATACGCAGTATTTT TRBV6-1 TRBD2 TRBJ2-3 NA
CASSLIDRGYEQYF TGTGCCAGCAGTTTAATTGACAGGGGCTACGAGCAGTACTTC TRBV28 TRBD1 TRBJ2-7 NA
CASSVGGGFTSPLHF TGTGCCAGCAGCGTAGGCGGAGGGTTCACCTCACCCCTCCACTTT TRBV9 NA TRBJ1-6 NA
CASSQERGQETQYF TGCGCCAGCAGCCAGGAAAGGGGTCAAGAGACCCAGTACTTC TRBV4-1 NA TRBJ2-5 NA
CASTEESSYNEQFF TGTGCCAGCACCGAAGAAAGCTCCTACAATGAGCAGTTCTTC TRBV2 NA TRBJ2-1 NA
CASSLSGQFSLTF TGCGCCAGCAGCTTGAGCGGCCAGTTCAGTCTGACTTTC TRBV5-1 NA TRBJ2-6 NA
CASSSTAVETQYF TGTGCCAGCAGCTCTACGGCGGTGGAGACCCAGTACTTC TRBV5-6 NA TRBJ2-5 NA
CSAGWREGFTDTQYF TGCAGCGCTGGGTGGCGGGAGGGTTTCACAGATACGCAGTATTTT TRBV29-1 TRBD2 TRBJ2-3 once
CASSLDGLDTEAFF TGCGCCAGCAGCTTGGATGGGTTGGACACTGAAGCTTTCTTT TRBV5-1 NA TRBJ1-1 NA
CASSFDRGATNEKLFF TGTGCCAGCAGCTTCGACAGGGGTGCAACTAATGAAAAACTGTTTTTT TRBV7-9 TRBD1 TRBJ1-4 NA
CASSVGSGANVLTF TGTGCCAGCAGTGTAGGGTCTGGGGCCAACGTCCTGACTTTC TRBV9 NA TRBJ2-6 few
CANSQDLGTNQPQHF TGCGCCAACAGCCAAGATCTCGGAACAAATCAGCCCCAGCATTTT TRBV4-3 NA TRBJ1-5 NA
CASRVGAGGFFYNEQFF TGTGCCAGCAGGGTGGGCGCGGGAGGGTTCTTCTACAATGAGCAGTTCTTC TRBV28 TRBD2 TRBJ2-1 once
CASSLVAGGTDTQYF TGTGCCAGCAGCTTGGTGGCGGGAGGCACAGATACGCAGTATTTT TRBV7-2 TRBD2 TRBJ2-3 many
CATSDPRPGGTDTQYF TGTGCCACCAGTGACCCCCGCCCAGGGGGCACAGATACGCAGTATTTT TRBV24-1 NA TRBJ2-3 few
CAGRTGQRETQYF TGTGCCGGCAGAACGGGCCAGAGGGAGACCCAGTACTTC TRBV28 NA TRBJ2-5 NA
CASSLRGRYNEQFF TGTGCCAGCAGTTTAAGGGGAAGGTATAATGAGCAGTTCTTC TRBV12-3/TRBV12-4 NA TRBJ2-1 NA
CSALNEGAPGYTF TGCAGTGCCCTTAATGAGGGGGCTCCTGGCTACACCTTC TRBV20-1 TRBD1 TRBJ1-2 NA
CASSQDLGDEAYNEQFF TGTGCCAGCAGCCAAGATCTGGGGGACGAAGCCTACAATGAGCAGTTCTTC TRBV3-1 NA TRBJ2-1 NA
CASGTSGTNSYNEQFF TGTGCCAGCGGGACTAGCGGGACCAACTCCTACAATGAGCAGTTCTTC TRBV11-1 TRBD2 TRBJ2-1 NA
CASSLTSGSGSEQFF TGTGCCAGCAGCCTGACTAGCGGGAGCGGAAGTGAGCAGTTCTTC TRBV6-2/TRBV6-3 TRBD2 TRBJ2-1 few
CASSYSRGPTYEQYF TGTGCCAGCAGTTACTCACGGGGACCAACCTACGAGCAGTACTTC TRBV6-5 NA TRBJ2-7 many
CSARATSGFFLEQYF TGCAGTGCTAGAGCGACTAGCGGGTTTTTTCTCGAGCAGTACTTC TRBV20-1 TRBD2 TRBJ2-7 few
CSLYGSSPYNEQFF TGCAGCCTATACGGTTCGAGCCCCTACAATGAGCAGTTCTTC TRBV29-1 NA TRBJ2-1 NA
CASSRGPTAETQYF TGTGCCAGCAGTCGGGGTCCCACCGCGGAGACCCAGTACTTC TRBV12-3/TRBV12-4 NA TRBJ2-5 NA
CASSLGTVPRPTSEQYF TGTGCCAGCAGTCTCGGGACTGTTCCCCGACCGACCTCCGAGCAGTACTTC TRBV28 NA TRBJ2-7 NA
CASSQDGAPLHF TGCGCCAGCAGCCAAGATGGGGCACCCCTCCACTTT TRBV4-3 NA TRBJ1-6 few
CATSNPQGFQYF TGTGCCACCTCGAACCCACAGGGATTCCAGTACTTC TRBV15 NA TRBJ2-5 NA
CASGPNGASYEQYF TGCGCCAGCGGCCCAAACGGAGCTTCCTACGAGCAGTACTTC TRBV5-1 NA TRBJ2-7 NA
CASSVVGSGSDTQYF TGTGCCAGCAGCGTTGTCGGGAGTGGGTCAGATACGCAGTATTTT TRBV9 NA TRBJ2-3 NA
CASSYDNNYGYTF TGTGCCAGCAGTTACGACAATAACTATGGCTACACCTTC TRBV6-6 NA TRBJ1-2 many
CSARIASGRGTDTQYF TGCAGTGCTAGAATAGCTAGCGGGAGGGGAACAGATACGCAGTATTTT TRBV20-1 TRBD2 TRBJ2-3 NA
CASSLEEGSSYNSPLHF TGTGCCAGCAGCCTGGAGGAGGGGAGCTCCTATAATTCACCCCTCCACTTT TRBV2 NA TRBJ1-6 NA
CATSPSLADSYNEQFF TGTGCCACCAGCCCTTCCCTAGCGGACTCCTACAATGAGCAGTTCTTC TRBV24-1 TRBD2 TRBJ2-1 NA
CASSGFGTGYYEQYF TGTGCCAGCAGCGGGTTCGGGACAGGGTACTACGAGCAGTACTTC TRBV5-5 TRBD1 TRBJ2-7 NA
CSARVTGQGPPPNIQETQYF TGCAGTGCTAGAGTAACGGGACAGGGGCCCCCCCCCAATATCCAAGAGACCCAGTACTTC TRBV20-1 TRBD1 TRBJ2-5 NA
CASSLRDRASLYGYTF TGTGCCAGCAGCTTACGGGACAGGGCGTCCCTCTATGGCTACACCTTC TRBV13 TRBD1 TRBJ1-2 NA
CASSSGSGQETQYF TGTGCCAGCAGTTCAGGAAGCGGCCAAGAGACCCAGTACTTC TRBV6-2/TRBV6-3 NA TRBJ2-5 NA
CASSNSIAGQYF TGTGCCAGCAGTAACTCCATTGCAGGGCAGTACTTC TRBV6-2/TRBV6-3 NA TRBJ2-7 NA
CASSVLIRDSYGYTF TGTGCCAGCAGTGTCCTCATAAGGGATAGCTATGGCTACACCTTC TRBV6-1 NA TRBJ1-2 NA
CAISPPSVEQYF TGTGCCATCAGCCCCCCGTCTGTTGAGCAGTACTTC TRBV10-3 NA TRBJ2-7 few
CSASRTSGTKEQYF TGCAGTGCTAGCCGGACTAGCGGGACAAAGGAGCAGTACTTC TRBV20-1 TRBD2 TRBJ2-7 NA
CASSQPNSPLHF TGTGCCAGCAGCCAGCCTAATTCACCCCTCCACTTT TRBV3-1 NA TRBJ1-6 few
CASSGQVGSYGYTF TGTGCCAGCAGCGGACAGGTGGGATCCTATGGCTACACCTTC TRBV9 NA TRBJ1-2 NA